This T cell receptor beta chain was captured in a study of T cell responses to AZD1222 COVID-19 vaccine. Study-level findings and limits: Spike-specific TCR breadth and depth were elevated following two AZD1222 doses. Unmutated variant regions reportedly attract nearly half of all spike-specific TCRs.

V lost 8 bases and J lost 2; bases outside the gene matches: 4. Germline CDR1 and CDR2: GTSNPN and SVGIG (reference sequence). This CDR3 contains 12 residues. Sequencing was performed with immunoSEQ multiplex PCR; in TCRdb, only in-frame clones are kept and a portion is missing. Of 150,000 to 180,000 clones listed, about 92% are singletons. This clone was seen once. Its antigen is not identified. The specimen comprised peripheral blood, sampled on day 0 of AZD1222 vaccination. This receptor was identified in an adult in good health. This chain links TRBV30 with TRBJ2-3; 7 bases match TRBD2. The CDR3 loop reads CASGTTTDTQYF. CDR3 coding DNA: TGTGCCAGCGGGACTACCACAGATACGCAGTATTTT. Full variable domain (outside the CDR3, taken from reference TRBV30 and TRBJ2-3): SQTIHQWPATLVQPVGSPLSLECTVEGTSNPNLYWYRQAAGRGLQLLFYSVGIGQISSEVPQNLSASRPQDRQFILSSKKLLLSDSGFYLCASGTTTDTQYFGPGTRLTVL.